The 9 T cell receptor beta chains below all came from one sample that was sequenced in a study of control samples from healthy donors and cancer patients. Generated by immunoSEQ multiplex PCR, the TCRdb table keeps only in-frame clones and is missing some. The table has about 84,000 clones, around 80% seen once. The sample taken for sequencing was PBMCs. The receptors come from a man in his sixties with head and neck cancer.

This clone was picked up one time. The chain links TRBV6-5 to TRBJ1-5, with TRBD1 as a possible D gene (5 bases). The germline gives CDR1 MNHEY, CDR2 SVGAGI. The CDR3 runs to 14 residues. V shed 0 bases and J shed 5 bases, with 8 bases lying between them. The CDR3 protein is CASSYSPRDQPQHF. CDR3 DNA sequence: TGTGCCAGCAGTTACTCGCCCAGGGATCAGCCCCAGCATTTT.

Only one count was recorded for this clone. J is TRBJ2-2 and V is TRBV6-4; no reliable D call. Trimming stripped 4 bases from V and 6 bases from J, with 12 bases between. The germline CDR1 and CDR2 sequences are MRHNA and SNTAGT. The CDR3 runs to 14 residues. The CDR3 sequence: CASSVQSLSGELFF. CDR3 nucleotides: TGTGCCAGCAGTGTTCAATCACTTTCCGGGGAGCTGTTTTTT.

This clone was picked up a small number of times. The genes are TRBV27 and TRBJ2-6; perhaps TRBD2 as D (6 bases). The V and J ends lost 4 bases and 4 bases respectively, with 23 bases between them. The CDR3 is 19 amino acids. From germline, CDR1 is MNHEY and CDR2 SMNVEV (reference sequence). The CDR3 loop reads CASSSGLLTSDPGANVLTF. The CDR3 coding sequence is TGTGCCAGCAGTTCGGGACTTCTGACCTCCGACCCAGGGGCCAACGTCCTGACTTTC.

V usage is TRBV11-2 and J usage is TRBJ1-2; possible D gene TRBD1, 5 bases. Germline CDR1 and CDR2: SGHAT and FQNNGV. The CDR3 extends over 13 amino acids. V lost 2 bases, J lost 8 bases, and 12 bases lay in between. The DNA of the CDR3 is TGTGCCAGCAGCTTAACGGGACTGGGGGGCTACACCTTC. Residues: CASSLTGLGGYTF.

The DNA for the CDR3 is TGTGCCAGCAGCCCCCTTGGGCTCAATCAGCCCCAGCATTTT. As protein: CASSPLGLNQPQHF. The chain is built from TRBV28 and TRBJ1-5; D is unclear. Germline CDR1 is MDHEN and CDR2 is SYDVKM. The CDR3 is 14 amino acids. Deletions cut 6 bases from V and 3 bases from J, with 12 bases between.

This chain uses TRBV19 with TRBJ2-1, with D unresolved. The CDR3 length is 13 residues. Germline assignment: CDR1 LNHDA and CDR2 SQIVND (reference sequence). Between the trimmed V and J ends, which lost 5 bases and 9 bases, there was a span of 14 bases. In DNA, the CDR3 is TGTGCCAGTAGTCAGACCCGCTTAGTTGAGCAGTTCTTC. Its translation: CASSQTRLVEQFF.

The gene calls are TRBV18 and TRBJ1-1; possibly TRBD1 for D (5 bases). V lost 2 bases and J 5 bases, leaving 12 bases between the germline ends. Germline CDR1 is KGHSH and CDR2 is LQKENI. CDR3 length: 14 amino acids. This CDR3 is CASSPGGVGTEAFF. CDR3 coding DNA: TGTGCCAGCTCACCAGGGGGGGTAGGAACTGAAGCTTTCTTT.

The CDR3 sequence is CASSLWGAGEQYF. For the CDR3, the DNA is TGTGCCAGCAGCTTGTGGGGAGCGGGCGAGCAGTACTTC. The chain is built from TRBV5-6 and TRBJ2-7; perhaps TRBD2 as D (6 bases). Trimming shortened V by 1 base and J by 6 bases, and 11 bases separated the two germline ends. Germline V lookup: CDR1 SGHDT, CDR2 YYEEEE. The CDR3 is 13 amino acids.

This clone was recorded once. V and J are TRBV4-1 and TRBJ2-1; 7 positions match TRBD2. Unmatched junction bases numbered 11, after V lost 1 base and J lost 8 bases. CDR3 length equals 16 residues. CDR1 is MGHRA, CDR2 YSYEKL, per germline. CDR3 in DNA: TGCGCCAGCAGCCAAGGGGCGGGGGAGAGATTCCATGAGCAGTTCTTC. Translation gives CASSQGAGERFHEQFF.